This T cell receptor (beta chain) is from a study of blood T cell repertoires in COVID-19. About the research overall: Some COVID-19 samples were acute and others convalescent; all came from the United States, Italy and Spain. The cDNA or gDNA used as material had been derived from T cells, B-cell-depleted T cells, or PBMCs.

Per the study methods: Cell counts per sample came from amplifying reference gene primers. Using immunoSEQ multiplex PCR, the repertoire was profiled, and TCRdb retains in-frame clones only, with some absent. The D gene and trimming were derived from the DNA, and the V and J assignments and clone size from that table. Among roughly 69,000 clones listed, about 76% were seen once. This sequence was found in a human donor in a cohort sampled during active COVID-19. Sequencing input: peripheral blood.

The DNA of the CDR3 is TGTGCCAGCAGCCCTTGGAGGCCGTACGAGCAGTACTTC. Translated: CASSPWRPYEQYF. The chain has TRBV9 and TRBJ2-7, with D possibly matching TRBD2 (5 bases). Trimming removed 4 bases from V and 4 bases from J, with 12 bases in between. Germline assignment: CDR1 SGDLS and CDR2 YYNGEE. The CDR3 is made up of 13 amino acids.